The 8 T cell receptor beta chains presented below share a single source sample, sequenced in a study of blood T cell repertoires in COVID-19 (dated by TCRdb to between 2020 and 2021). The method behind the library was the immunoSEQ multiplex PCR assay. The table was pulled from immuneACCESS by TCRdb, which kept in-frame rearrangements only. Such tables lose some clones; where checked, under half of the loss comes from unresolved V genes, and the rest has no known cause. The sample table lists fewer than 250,000 clones, around nine tenths of them with a count of one. 1.5% to 2% of the sample rests with the top ten. Sequencing input: peripheral blood. These receptors all come from a woman aged 55-70 years who had recovered from COVID-19.

The chain recombines TRBV6-2 or TRBV6-3 with TRBJ2-4; 14 bases match TRBD2. CDR1 and CDR2 (germline): MNHEY, SVGEGT. The CDR3 spans 19 residues. J gave up 1 base and V 6 bases, and 11 bases lay outside the gene matches. The CDR3 bases are TGTGCCAGCAGCCGCGGACTAGCGGGGGGTCCCCTCGCCAAAAACATTCAGTACTTC. This codes for CASSRGLAGGPLAKNIQYF.

The chain is built from TRBV6-5 and TRBJ1-6, with D perhaps TRBD1 (6 bases). CDR3 length: 14 amino acids. V shed 5 bases and J shed 7 bases, with 12 bases lying between them. Germline lookup yields CDR1 MNHEY and CDR2 SVGAGI. The CDR3 region has the DNA TGTGCCAGCAGTAGCCGGGACACCAATTCACCCCTCCACTTT. Encoded protein: CASSSRDTNSPLHF.

The gene calls are TRBV9 and TRBJ2-3; D ambiguous. Trimming stripped 0 bases from V and 4 bases from J, with 9 bases between. Germline lookup yields CDR1 SGDLS and CDR2 YYNGEE. The CDR3 is made up of 14 amino acids. CDR3 in amino acids: CASSVVSSADTQYF. The CDR3 nucleotides are TGTGCCAGCAGCGTAGTGTCTTCCGCAGATACGCAGTATTTT.

CDR3 in DNA: TGTGCCAGCGGGGACACTAACTATGGCTACACCTTC. Translating it yields CASGDTNYGYTF. The rearrangement links TRBV28 to TRBJ1-2, with D possibly matching TRBD1 (6 bases). Germline V lookup: CDR1 MDHEN, CDR2 SYDVKM. The CDR3 is made up of 12 amino acids. The germline V and J ends were trimmed by 8 bases and 0 bases, with 7 bases remaining between them.

This chain connects TRBV11-3 to TRBJ2-3; 10 bases match TRBD1. This CDR3 is 15 amino acids long. Germline V gene sequence: CDR1 SGHNT, CDR2 YENEEA. V gave up 1 base and J gave up 5 bases; unmatched junction bases: 3. In DNA, the CDR3 is TGTGCCAGCAGCTTAGGGACAGGGGGTTTAGATACGCAGTATTTT. Translating gives CASSLGTGGLDTQYF.

This CDR3 reads CASSSQAHGGGEKLFF. The CDR3 DNA reads as TGTGCCAGCAGCTCTCAGGCGCATGGAGGGGGCGAAAAACTGTTTTTT. The chain couples TRBV5-5 to TRBJ1-4, with 7 bases lining up with TRBD1. Per germline, CDR1 SGHKS and CDR2 YYEKEE (reference sequence). V trimming: 3 bases; J trimming: 8 bases; junction bases outside the gene matches: 13. This CDR3 comprises 16 residues.

This chain uses TRBV24-1 with TRBJ2-2; the match to TRBD1 covers 8 bases. The CDR3 contains 15 residues. Per germline, CDR1 KGHDR and CDR2 SFDVKD. Trimming removed 3 bases from V and 5 bases from J; junction bases left unmatched: 4. The CDR3 sequence is CATSDLRTGTGELFF. The CDR3 nucleotides are TGTGCCACCAGTGATCTACGGACAGGGACCGGGGAGCTGTTTTTT.

This CDR3 is CASSLYRGGTEAFF. The CDR3, as DNA: TGCGCCAGCAGCTTGTACAGGGGAGGAACTGAAGCTTTCTTT. This rearrangement joins TRBV5-1 to TRBJ1-1, with 7 bases fitting TRBD1. After removal of 1 base from V and 5 bases from J, the junction contained 5 bases not matched to a gene. CDR3 length: 14 amino acids. In germline, CDR1 is SGHRS, CDR2 YFSETQ. The variable domain in full, with the rest retrieved from reference TRBV5-1 and TRBJ1-1, is KAGVTQTPRYLIKTRGQQVTLSCSPISGHRSVSWYQQTPGQGLQFLFEYFSETQRNKGNFPGRFSGRQFSNSRSEMNVSTLELGDSALYLCASSLYRGGTEAFFGQGTRLTVV.